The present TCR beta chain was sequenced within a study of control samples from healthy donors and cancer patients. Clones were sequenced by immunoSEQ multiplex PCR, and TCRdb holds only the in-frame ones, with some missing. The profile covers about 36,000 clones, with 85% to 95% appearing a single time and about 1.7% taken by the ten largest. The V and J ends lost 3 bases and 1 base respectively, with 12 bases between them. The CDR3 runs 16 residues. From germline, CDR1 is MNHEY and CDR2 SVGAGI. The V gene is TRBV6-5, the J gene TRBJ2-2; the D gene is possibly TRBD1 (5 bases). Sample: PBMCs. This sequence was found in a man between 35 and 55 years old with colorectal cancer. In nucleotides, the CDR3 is TGTGCCAGCAGTTATTCCGGCAGGGTGAACACCGGGGAGCTGTTTTTT. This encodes CASSYSGRVNTGELFF.